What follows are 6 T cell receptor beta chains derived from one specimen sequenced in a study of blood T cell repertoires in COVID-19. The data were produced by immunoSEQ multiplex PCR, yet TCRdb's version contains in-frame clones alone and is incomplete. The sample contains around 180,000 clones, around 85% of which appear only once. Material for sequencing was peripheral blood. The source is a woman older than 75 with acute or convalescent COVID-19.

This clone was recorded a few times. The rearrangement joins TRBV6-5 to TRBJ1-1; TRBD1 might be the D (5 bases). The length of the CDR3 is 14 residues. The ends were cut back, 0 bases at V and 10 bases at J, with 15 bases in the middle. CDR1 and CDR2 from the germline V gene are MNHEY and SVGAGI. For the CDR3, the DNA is TGTGCCAGCAGTTACTCGACCAGGGCGGACGGAGCTTTCTTT. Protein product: CASSYSTRADGAFF.

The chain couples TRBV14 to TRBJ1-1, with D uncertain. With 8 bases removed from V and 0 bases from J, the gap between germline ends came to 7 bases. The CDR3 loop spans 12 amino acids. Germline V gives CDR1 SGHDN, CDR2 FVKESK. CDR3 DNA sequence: TGTGCCAGCGGAGGCCTGAACACTGAAGCTTTCTTT. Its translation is CASGGLNTEAFF. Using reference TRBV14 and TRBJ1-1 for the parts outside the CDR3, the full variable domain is EAGVTQFPSHSVIEKGQTVTLRCDPISGHDNLYWYRRVMGKEIKFLLHFVKESKQDESGMPNNRFLAERTGGTYSTLKVQPAELEDSGVYFCASGGLNTEAFFGQGTRLTVV.

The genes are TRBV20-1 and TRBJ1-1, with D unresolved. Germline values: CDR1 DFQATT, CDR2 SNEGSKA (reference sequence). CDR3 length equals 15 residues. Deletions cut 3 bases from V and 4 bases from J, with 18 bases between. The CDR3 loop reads CSASHPSLRSTEAFF. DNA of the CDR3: TGCAGTGCTAGTCATCCCAGTTTACGAAGCACTGAAGCTTTCTTT.

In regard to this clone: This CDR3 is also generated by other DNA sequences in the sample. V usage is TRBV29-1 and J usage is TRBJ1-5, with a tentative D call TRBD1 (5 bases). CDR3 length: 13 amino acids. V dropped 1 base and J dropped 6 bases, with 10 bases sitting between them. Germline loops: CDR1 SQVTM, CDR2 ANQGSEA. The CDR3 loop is CSVEGVGGQPQHF. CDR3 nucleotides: TGCAGCGTTGAAGGGGTGGGGGGTCAGCCCCAGCATTTT.

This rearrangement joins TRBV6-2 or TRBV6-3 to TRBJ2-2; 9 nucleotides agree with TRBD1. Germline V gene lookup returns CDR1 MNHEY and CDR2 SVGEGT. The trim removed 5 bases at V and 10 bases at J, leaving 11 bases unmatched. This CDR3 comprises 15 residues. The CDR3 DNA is TGTGCCAGCAGTCAACCGGGACAGGGATTGGAGGAGCTGTTTTTT. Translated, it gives CASSQPGQGLEELFF.

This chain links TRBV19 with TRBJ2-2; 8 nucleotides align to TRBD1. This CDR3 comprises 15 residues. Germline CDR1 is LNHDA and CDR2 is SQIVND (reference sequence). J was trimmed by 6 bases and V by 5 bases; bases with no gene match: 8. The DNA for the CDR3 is TGTGCCAGTAGTGTTCAGGGGACAGGCGCCGGGGAGCTGTTTTTT. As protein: CASSVQGTGAGELFF. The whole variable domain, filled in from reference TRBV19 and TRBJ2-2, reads DGGITQSPKYLFRKEGQNVTLSCEQNLNHDAMYWYRQDPGQGLRLIYYSQIVNDFQKGDIAEGYSVSREKKESFPLTVTSAQKNPTAFYLCASSVQGTGAGELFFGEGSRLTVL.